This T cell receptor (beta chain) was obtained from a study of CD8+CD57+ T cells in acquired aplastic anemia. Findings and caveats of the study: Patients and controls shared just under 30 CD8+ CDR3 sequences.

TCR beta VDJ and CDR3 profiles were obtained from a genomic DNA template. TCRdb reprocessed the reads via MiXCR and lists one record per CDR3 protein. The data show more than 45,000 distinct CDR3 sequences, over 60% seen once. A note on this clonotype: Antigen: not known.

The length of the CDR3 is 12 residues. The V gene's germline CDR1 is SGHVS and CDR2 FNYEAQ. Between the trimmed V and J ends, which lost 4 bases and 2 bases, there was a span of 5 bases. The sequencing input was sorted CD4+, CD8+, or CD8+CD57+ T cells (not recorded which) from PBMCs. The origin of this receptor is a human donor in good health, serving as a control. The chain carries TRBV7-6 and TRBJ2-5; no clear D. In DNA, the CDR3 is TGTGCCAGCAGCTCGATACAAGAGACCCAGTACTTC. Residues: CASSSIQETQYF.